This TCR beta chain comes out of a study of T cells after yellow fever vaccination. Researchers made TCR cDNA using 5'RACE template switching, and this step added a universal primer site and UMIs. TCRdb fed the 5' RACE reads into MiXCR, producing one record per CDR3 protein. The sample lists about 130,000 distinct CDR3 sequences, around 9.8% occurring once. This CDR3 has 15 amino acids. V was cut by 2 bases and J by 6 bases, with 13 bases left in between. The V gene's germline CDR1 is SGHAT and CDR2 FQNNGV. This clonotype has ten or more counts. The receptor was derived from a young man who received the YFV17D yellow fever vaccine. The sequenced sample was CD8+ T cells sorted from PBMCs, obtained on the day of the yellow fever booster vaccination. This rearrangement joins TRBV11-2 to TRBJ2-2, with D possibly being TRBD2 (6 bases). The CDR3 loop reads CASSLFRTSSGELFF. The CDR3, as DNA: TGTGCCAGCAGCTTATTTCGAACTAGCTCCGGGGAGCTGTTTTTT.